A single sample is the source of the 17 T cell receptor beta chains below, sequenced in a study of neurological immune-mediated disorders. Sample time point: longitudinal time-point 3. One entry per CDR3 protein results from TCRdb running MiXCR on the 5' RACE reads. The data contain fewer than 50,000 distinct CDR3 sequences, roughly 13% of them singletons. Sequenced input: PBMCs. Receptors were obtained from a man aged 30 to 39 in good health.

This clonotype was seen ten or more times. J is TRBJ2-6 and V is TRBV6-4; D tentatively reads TRBD1 or TRBD2 (5 bases each). Trimming removed 0 bases at V and 2 bases at J, with 5 bases between. The CDR3 totals 15 residues. Germline V gene data show CDR1 as MRHNA and CDR2 as SNTAGT. The DNA of the CDR3 is TGTGCCAGCAGTGACTCGGGGGCTGGGGCCAACGTCCTGACTTTC. It encodes CASSDSGAGANVLTF.

In its sample, this clonotype was seen a few times. This rearrangement joins TRBV27 to TRBJ2-3; the D gene is possibly TRBD2 (5 bases). V lost 3 bases and J 5 bases, leaving 6 bases between the germline ends. Germline V gene sequence: CDR1 MNHEY, CDR2 SMNVEV (reference sequence). There are 12 residues in the CDR3. The CDR3 DNA reads as TGTGCCAGCAGTTTTCGGGGAGATACGCAGTATTTT. It codes for CASSFRGDTQYF.

This clonotype was picked up many times. The V and J genes are TRBV29-1 and TRBJ2-2, with 8 bases that match TRBD2. Germline loops: CDR1 SQVTM, CDR2 ANQGSEA. The V gene end was trimmed by 4 bases and the J gene end by 1 base; junction bases not matched to a gene: 8. The CDR3 is made up of 16 amino acids. The CDR3 region is CSVVGWLAGNTGELFF. In DNA, the CDR3 is TGCAGCGTTGTCGGGTGGCTAGCGGGGAACACCGGGGAGCTGTTTTTT.

The table lists this clonotype with many counts. V usage is TRBV12-3 or TRBV12-4 and J usage is TRBJ1-4; D not resolved. This CDR3 is built from 13 residues. V lost 3 bases and J 4 bases, leaving 6 bases between the germline ends. The CDR3 sequence is CASSLMDNEKLFF. CDR3 nucleotides: TGTGCCAGCAGTTTGATGGATAATGAAAAACTGTTTTTT.

This clonotype was observed many times. This chain links TRBV7-6 with TRBJ2-2; 11 bases match TRBD2. The CDR3 has 15 residues. In germline, CDR1 is SGHVS, CDR2 FNYEAQ. J gave up 7 bases and V 1 base, and 2 bases lay outside the gene matches. The CDR3 reads CASSLVLAGVGELFF. CDR3 in DNA: TGTGCCAGCAGCTTAGTACTAGCGGGAGTCGGGGAGCTGTTTTTT. Full variable domain (missing parts from reference TRBV7-6 and TRBJ2-2): GAGVSQSPRYKVTKRGQDVALRCDPISGHVSLYWYRQALGQGPEFLTYFNYEAQQDKSGLPNDRFSAERPEGSISTLTIQRTEQRDSAMYRCASSLVLAGVGELFFGEGSRLTVL.

There are many counts of this clonotype. The CDR3 region is CASSSVGLHSTDTQYF. The CDR3 nucleotides read TGCGCCAGCAGCTCCGTAGGACTCCACAGCACAGATACGCAGTATTTT. The chain has TRBV5-1 and TRBJ2-3; weak D call: TRBD2 (5 bases). The CDR3 runs to 16 residues. The germline V gene has CDR1 SGHRS and CDR2 YFSETQ. The ends were cut back, 3 bases at V and 0 bases at J, with 14 bases in the middle.

This clonotype was recorded many times. The chain couples TRBV6-5 to TRBJ2-1, with no clear D. CDR1 is MNHEY and CDR2 is SVGAGI in the germline V gene. CDR3 size: 13 residues. V was clipped by 3 bases and J by 6 bases, with 9 bases between them. The CDR3 DNA follows: TGTGCCAGCAGTTATGCCTCACTCAATGAGCAGTTCTTC. The encoded protein is CASSYASLNEQFF.

In this sample, this clonotype turned up many times. The gene calls are TRBV20-1 and TRBJ1-2, with a weak D call TRBD1 (6 bases). In germline, CDR1 is DFQATT, CDR2 SNEGSKA (reference sequence). Between the trimmed V and J ends, which lost 3 bases and 5 bases, there was a span of 16 bases. The CDR3 is 14 residues long. The CDR3 sequence is CSASQGQPSYGYTF. The CDR3 DNA reads TGCAGTGCTAGCCAAGGACAGCCGTCATATGGCTACACCTTC.

This clonotype was observed a few times. Here the CDR3 reads CASSFPGDPQETQYF. Here the CDR3 DNA reads TGTGCCAGCAGTTTCCCGGGAGATCCCCAAGAGACCCAGTACTTC. V usage is TRBV27 and J usage is TRBJ2-5; D might be TRBD2 (6 bases). Trimming took 3 bases from V and 1 from J, leaving 12 bases between them. The germline CDR1 and CDR2 sequences are MNHEY and SMNVEV (reference sequence). The CDR3 sequence is 15 residues long.

This clonotype showed up many times. The chain combines TRBV7-2 with TRBJ2-1; possible D gene TRBD2, 5 bases. The CDR3 consists of 15 residues. V lost 5 bases and J lost 6, with 17 bases in between. In germline, CDR1 is SGHTA, CDR2 FQGNSA. CDR3 protein: CASSGDSGFRNEQFF. CDR3 DNA: TGTGCCAGCAGCGGGGATTCGGGATTCCGCAATGAGCAGTTCTTC.

This clonotype was counted many times. V and J are TRBV25-1 and TRBJ2-7; 8 bases agree with TRBD1. CDR1 MGHDK and CDR2 SYGVNS come from the germline V gene. V was pared by 5 bases and J by 3 bases, with 3 bases of the junction left unmatched. The CDR3 is 13 residues long. The DNA of the CDR3 is TGTGCCAGCAGTTGGACAGGGCACTACGAGCAGTACTTC. Translating it yields CASSWTGHYEQYF.

This clonotype has at least ten counts. The rearrangement joins TRBV29-1 to TRBJ2-5, with 13 nucleotides matching TRBD2. The junction had 10 bases not matched to a gene; V was cut back by 7 bases and J by 2 bases. CDR1 SQVTM and CDR2 ANQGSEA come from the germline V gene. The CDR3 is 16 residues long. This chain's CDR3 is CSGRTSGRGRQETQYF. CDR3 in DNA: TGCAGCGGCCGGACTAGCGGGAGAGGGAGGCAAGAGACCCAGTACTTC. Using reference TRBV29-1 and TRBJ2-5 for the parts outside the CDR3, the full variable domain is SAVISQKPSRDICQRGTSLTIQCQVDSQVTMMFWYRQQPGQSLTLIATANQGSEATYESGFVIDKFPISRPNLTFSTLTVSNMSPEDSSIYLCSGRTSGRGRQETQYFGPGTRLLVL.

This clonotype was seen many times. The chain uses TRBV20-1 and TRBJ2-7; TRBD2 agrees at 10 bases. CDR1 is DFQATT and CDR2 is SNEGSKA in the germline V gene (reference sequence). The CDR3 is made up of 14 amino acids. V trimming: 5 bases; J trimming: 4 bases; junction bases outside the gene matches: 8. The CDR3 coding sequence is TGCAGTGCTTCCGCTAGCGGGAGCTTGTACGAGCAGTACTTC. This gives the protein CSASASGSLYEQYF.

This clonotype was detected ten times or more. The chain combines TRBV20-1 with TRBJ2-7; 7 nucleotides agree with TRBD1. The length of the CDR3 is 14 residues. With V trimmed by 1 base and J by 0 bases, 3 bases remained unmatched. Germline V lookup: CDR1 DFQATT, CDR2 SNEGSKA (reference sequence). The CDR3 nucleotides read TGCAGTGCTAGAGTTCCAGGGGGCTCCTACGAGCAGTACTTC. As protein: CSARVPGGSYEQYF.

On this clonotype: This clone may be a read error of a much larger clone one base away. The chain uses TRBV20-1 and TRBJ2-3; 7 bases align to TRBD1. CDR3 length: 12 amino acids. Trimming cost V 1 base and J 9 bases; bases outside gene matches: 4. The germline gives CDR1 DFQATT, CDR2 SNEGSKA (reference sequence). CDR3 sequence (DNA): TGCAGTGCTAGAGTGACAGGGTGGACGCAGTATTTT. Amino acid sequence: CSARVTGWTQYF.

This clonotype was recorded many times. The chain carries TRBV20-1 and TRBJ1-1, with D unclear. The germline V and J ends were trimmed by 5 bases and 1 base, with 11 bases remaining between them. This CDR3 spans 13 amino acids. Germline V gene data show CDR1 as DFQATT and CDR2 as SNEGSKA (reference sequence). The CDR3 bases are TGCAGTGCTGCACGAGAGGCGAACACTGAAGCTTTCTTT. Translation gives CSAAREANTEAFF.

The sample holds many counts of this clonotype. The V and J genes are TRBV15 and TRBJ2-3; 8 bases line up with TRBD2. V shed 0 bases and J 2 bases; nucleotides not matched to a gene: 7. The CDR3 has 17 residues. Per the germline V gene, CDR1 is LNHNV and CDR2 is YYDKDF (reference sequence). The CDR3 DNA sequence: TGTGCCACCAGCAGAGATCGGGCTAGCGGGTTCACAGATACGCAGTATTTT. Residues: CATSRDRASGFTDTQYF.